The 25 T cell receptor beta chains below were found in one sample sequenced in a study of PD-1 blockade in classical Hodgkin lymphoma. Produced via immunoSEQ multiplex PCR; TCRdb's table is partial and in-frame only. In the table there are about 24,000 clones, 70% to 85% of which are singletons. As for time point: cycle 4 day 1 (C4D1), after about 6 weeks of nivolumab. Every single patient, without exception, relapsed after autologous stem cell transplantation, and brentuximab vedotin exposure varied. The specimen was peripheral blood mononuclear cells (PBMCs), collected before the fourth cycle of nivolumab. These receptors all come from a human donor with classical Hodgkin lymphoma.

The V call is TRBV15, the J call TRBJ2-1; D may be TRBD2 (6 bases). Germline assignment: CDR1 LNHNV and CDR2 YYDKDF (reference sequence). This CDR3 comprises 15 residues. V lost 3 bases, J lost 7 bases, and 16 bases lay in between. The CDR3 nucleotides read TGTGCCACCAGCAGTCCCGGCCGGAGGGAGAATGAGCAGTTCTTC. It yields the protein CATSSPGRRENEQFF.

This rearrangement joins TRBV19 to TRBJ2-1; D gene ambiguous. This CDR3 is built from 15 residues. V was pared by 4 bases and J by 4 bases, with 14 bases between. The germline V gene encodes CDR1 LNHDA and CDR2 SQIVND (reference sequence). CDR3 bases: TGTGCCAGTAGTAAACAGCGACGGAGTTACAATGAGCAGTTCTTC. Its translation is CASSKQRRSYNEQFF.

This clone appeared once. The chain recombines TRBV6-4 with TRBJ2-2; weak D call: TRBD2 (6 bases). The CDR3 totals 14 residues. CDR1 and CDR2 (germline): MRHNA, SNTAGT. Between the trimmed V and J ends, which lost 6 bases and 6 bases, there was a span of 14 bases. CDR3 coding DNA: TGTGCCAGCAGCCAATCTAGCGTAGCCGGGGAGCTGTTTTTT. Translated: CASSQSSVAGELFF.

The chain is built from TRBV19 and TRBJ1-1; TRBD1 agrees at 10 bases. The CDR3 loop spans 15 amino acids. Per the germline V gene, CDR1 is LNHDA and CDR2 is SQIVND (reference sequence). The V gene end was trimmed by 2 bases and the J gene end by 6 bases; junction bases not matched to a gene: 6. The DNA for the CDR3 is TGTGCCAGTAGTATAATACGGGACAGGGGACCTGAAGCTTTCTTT. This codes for CASSIIRDRGPEAFF.

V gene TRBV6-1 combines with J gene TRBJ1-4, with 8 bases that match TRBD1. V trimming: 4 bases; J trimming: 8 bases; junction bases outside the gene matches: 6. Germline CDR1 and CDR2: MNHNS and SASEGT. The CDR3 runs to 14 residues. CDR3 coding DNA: TGTGCCAGCAGTGGGACAGGGTCGCGGGAAAAACTGTTTTTT. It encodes CASSGTGSREKLFF.

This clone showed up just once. DNA of the CDR3: TGCGCCAGCAGCTTGGATTTGGGTCTGAACACTGAAGCTTTCTTT. Its protein product is CASSLDLGLNTEAFF. The V gene is TRBV5-1, the J gene TRBJ1-1; no definite D call. There are 15 residues in the CDR3. Germline-derived CDR1 and CDR2 are SGHRS and YFSETQ. Trimming removed 0 bases from V and 0 bases from J, with 9 bases in between.

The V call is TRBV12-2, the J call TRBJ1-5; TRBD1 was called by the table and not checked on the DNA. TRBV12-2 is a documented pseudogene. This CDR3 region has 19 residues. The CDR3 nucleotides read TGTGCAAGTCGCTTAGTGCTGGTGGACAGTCCACATAGCAATCAGCCCCAGCATTTT. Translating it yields CASRLVLVDSPHSNQPQHF.

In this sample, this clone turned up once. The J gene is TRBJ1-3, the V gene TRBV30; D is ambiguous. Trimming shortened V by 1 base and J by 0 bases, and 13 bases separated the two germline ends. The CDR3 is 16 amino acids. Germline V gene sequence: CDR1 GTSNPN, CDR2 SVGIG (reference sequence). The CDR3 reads CAWSGGIVFSGNTIYF. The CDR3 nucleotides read TGTGCCTGGAGTGGGGGAATCGTGTTCTCTGGAAACACCATATATTTT.

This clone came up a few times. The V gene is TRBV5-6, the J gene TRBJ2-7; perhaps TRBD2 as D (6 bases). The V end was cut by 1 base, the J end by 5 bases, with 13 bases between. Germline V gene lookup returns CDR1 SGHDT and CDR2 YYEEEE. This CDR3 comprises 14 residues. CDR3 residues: CASSLSAGYHEQYF. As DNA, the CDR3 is TGTGCCAGCAGCTTGTCCGCGGGGTACCACGAGCAGTACTTC.

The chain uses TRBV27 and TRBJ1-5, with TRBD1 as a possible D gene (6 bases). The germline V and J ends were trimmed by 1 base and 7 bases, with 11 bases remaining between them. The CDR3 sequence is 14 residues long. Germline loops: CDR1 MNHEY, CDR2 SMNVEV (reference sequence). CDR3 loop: CASSLFRGEQPQHF. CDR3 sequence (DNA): TGTGCCAGCAGTTTATTCAGGGGAGAGCAGCCCCAGCATTTT.

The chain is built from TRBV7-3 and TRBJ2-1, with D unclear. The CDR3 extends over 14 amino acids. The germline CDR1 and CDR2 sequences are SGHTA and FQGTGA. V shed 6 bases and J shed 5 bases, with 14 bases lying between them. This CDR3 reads CASRPFSHHNEQFF. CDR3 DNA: TGTGCCAGCAGACCCTTTAGCCACCACAATGAGCAGTTCTTC.

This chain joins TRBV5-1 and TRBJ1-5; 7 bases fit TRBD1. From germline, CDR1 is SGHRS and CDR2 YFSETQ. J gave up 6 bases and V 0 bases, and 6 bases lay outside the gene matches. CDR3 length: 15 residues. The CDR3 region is CASSLAGQYGQPQHF. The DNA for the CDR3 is TGCGCCAGCAGCTTGGCGGGACAGTATGGTCAGCCCCAGCATTTT.

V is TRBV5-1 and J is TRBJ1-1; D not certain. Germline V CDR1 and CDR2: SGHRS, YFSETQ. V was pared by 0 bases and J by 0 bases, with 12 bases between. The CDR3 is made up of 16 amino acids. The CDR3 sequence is CASSLDIENLNTEAFF. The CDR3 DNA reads TGCGCCAGCAGCTTGGACATCGAGAACTTGAACACTGAAGCTTTCTTT.

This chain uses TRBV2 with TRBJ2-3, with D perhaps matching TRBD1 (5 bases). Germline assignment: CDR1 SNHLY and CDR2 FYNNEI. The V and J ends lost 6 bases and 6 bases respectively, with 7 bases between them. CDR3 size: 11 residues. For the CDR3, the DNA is TGTGCCAGCAGGACAGCCGATACGCAGTATTTT. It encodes CASRTADTQYF.

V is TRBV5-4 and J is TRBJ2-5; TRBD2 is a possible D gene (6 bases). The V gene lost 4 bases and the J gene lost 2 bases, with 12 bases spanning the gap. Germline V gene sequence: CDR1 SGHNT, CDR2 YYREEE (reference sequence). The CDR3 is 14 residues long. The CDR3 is CASSPLARQETQYF. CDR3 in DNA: TGTGCCAGCAGCCCCCTAGCGCGACAAGAGACCCAGTACTTC.

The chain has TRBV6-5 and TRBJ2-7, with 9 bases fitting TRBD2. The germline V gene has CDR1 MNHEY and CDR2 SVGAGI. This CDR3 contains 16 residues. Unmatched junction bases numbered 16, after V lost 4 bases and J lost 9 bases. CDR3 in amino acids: CASSSAGREGIDGQYF. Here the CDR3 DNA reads TGTGCCAGCAGTTCCGCGGGGCGGGAGGGCATCGACGGGCAGTACTTC.

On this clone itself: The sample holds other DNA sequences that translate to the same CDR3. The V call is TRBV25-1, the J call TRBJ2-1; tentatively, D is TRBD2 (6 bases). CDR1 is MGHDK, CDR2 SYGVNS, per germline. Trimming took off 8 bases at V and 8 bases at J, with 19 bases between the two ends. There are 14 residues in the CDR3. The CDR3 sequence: CASARSGGAYEQFF. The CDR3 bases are TGTGCCAGCGCCCGGAGCGGAGGGGCCTATGAGCAGTTCTTC.

Here the CDR3 DNA reads TGTGCCAGCAGTCGGGACAGCAAACTGTTTTTT. Residues: CASSRDSKLFF. The chain joins TRBV28 to TRBJ1-4, with 7 bases aligning to TRBD1. CDR1 is MDHEN and CDR2 is SYDVKM in the germline V gene. With 5 bases clipped from V and 11 bases from J, the junction kept 2 bases outside the gene matches. The CDR3 consists of 11 residues.

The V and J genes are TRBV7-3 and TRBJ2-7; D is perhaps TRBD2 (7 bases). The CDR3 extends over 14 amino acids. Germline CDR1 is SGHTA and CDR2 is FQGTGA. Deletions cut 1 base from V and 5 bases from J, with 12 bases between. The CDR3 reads CASSLMGGPDEQYF. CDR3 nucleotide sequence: TGTGCCAGCAGCTTAATGGGGGGGCCGGACGAGCAGTACTTC.

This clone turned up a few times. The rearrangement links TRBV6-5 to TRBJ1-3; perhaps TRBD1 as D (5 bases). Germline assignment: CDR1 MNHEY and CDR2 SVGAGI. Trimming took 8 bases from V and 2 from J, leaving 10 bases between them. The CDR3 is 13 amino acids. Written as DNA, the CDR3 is TGTGCCAGCTACGGGGGTGCTGGAAACACCATATATTTT. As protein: CASYGGAGNTIYF.

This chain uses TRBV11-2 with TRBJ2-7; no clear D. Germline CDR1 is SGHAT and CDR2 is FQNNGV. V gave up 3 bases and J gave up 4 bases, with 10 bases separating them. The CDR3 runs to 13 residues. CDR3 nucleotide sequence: TGTGCCAGCAGCTTTTCAGACGTATACGAGCAGTACTTC. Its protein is CASSFSDVYEQYF.

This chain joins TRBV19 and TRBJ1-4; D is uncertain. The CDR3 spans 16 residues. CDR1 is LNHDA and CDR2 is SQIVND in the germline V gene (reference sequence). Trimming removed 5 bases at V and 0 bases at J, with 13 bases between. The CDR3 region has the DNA TGTGCCAGTAGTCCCCGCGCCGCGACAACTAATGAAAAACTGTTTTTT. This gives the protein CASSPRAATTNEKLFF. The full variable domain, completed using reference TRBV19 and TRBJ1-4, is DGGITQSPKYLFRKEGQNVTLSCEQNLNHDAMYWYRQDPGQGLRLIYYSQIVNDFQKGDIAEGYSVSREKKESFPLTVTSAQKNPTAFYLCASSPRAATTNEKLFFGSGTQLSVL.

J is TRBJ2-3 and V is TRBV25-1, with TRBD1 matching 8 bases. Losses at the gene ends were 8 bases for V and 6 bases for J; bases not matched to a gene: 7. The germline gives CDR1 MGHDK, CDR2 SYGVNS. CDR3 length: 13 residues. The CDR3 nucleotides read TGTGCCAGCGCTCAGGGGGCGCCGGATACGCAGTATTTT. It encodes CASAQGAPDTQYF. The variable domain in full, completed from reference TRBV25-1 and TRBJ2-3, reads EADIYQTPRYLVIGTGKKITLECSQTMGHDKMYWYQQDPGMELHLIHYSYGVNSTEKGDLSSESTVSRIRTEHFPLTLESARPSHTSQYLCASAQGAPDTQYFGPGTRLTVL.

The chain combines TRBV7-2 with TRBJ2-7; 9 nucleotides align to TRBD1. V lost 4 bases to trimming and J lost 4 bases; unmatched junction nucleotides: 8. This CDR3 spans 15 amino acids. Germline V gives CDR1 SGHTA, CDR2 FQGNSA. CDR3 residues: CASSSAGTGNYEQYF. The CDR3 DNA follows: TGTGCCAGCAGCTCCGCCGGGACAGGGAATTACGAGCAGTACTTC.

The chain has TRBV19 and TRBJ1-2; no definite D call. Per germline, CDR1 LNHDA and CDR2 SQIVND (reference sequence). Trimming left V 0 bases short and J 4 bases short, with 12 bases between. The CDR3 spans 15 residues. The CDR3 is CASSIDRRTVYGYTF. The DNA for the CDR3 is TGTGCCAGTAGTATAGATCGGCGGACGGTCTATGGCTACACCTTC. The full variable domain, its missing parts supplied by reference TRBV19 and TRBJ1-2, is DGGITQSPKYLFRKEGQNVTLSCEQNLNHDAMYWYRQDPGQGLRLIYYSQIVNDFQKGDIAEGYSVSREKKESFPLTVTSAQKNPTAFYLCASSIDRRTVYGYTFGSGTRLTVV.